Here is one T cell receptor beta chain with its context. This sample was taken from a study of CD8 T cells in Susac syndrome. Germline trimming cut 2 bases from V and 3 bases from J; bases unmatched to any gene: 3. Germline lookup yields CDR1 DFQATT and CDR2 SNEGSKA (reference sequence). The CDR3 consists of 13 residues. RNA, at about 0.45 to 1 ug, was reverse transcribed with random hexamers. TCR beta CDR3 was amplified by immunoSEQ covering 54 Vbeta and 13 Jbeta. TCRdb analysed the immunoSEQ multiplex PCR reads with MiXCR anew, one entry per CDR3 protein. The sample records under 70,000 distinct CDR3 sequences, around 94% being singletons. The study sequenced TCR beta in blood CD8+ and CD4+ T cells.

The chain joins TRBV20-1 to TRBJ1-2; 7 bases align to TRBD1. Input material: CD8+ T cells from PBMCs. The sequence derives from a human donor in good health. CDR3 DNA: TGCAGTGCTAGATCCGGGACAGACTATGGCTACACCTTC. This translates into CSARSGTDYGYTF.